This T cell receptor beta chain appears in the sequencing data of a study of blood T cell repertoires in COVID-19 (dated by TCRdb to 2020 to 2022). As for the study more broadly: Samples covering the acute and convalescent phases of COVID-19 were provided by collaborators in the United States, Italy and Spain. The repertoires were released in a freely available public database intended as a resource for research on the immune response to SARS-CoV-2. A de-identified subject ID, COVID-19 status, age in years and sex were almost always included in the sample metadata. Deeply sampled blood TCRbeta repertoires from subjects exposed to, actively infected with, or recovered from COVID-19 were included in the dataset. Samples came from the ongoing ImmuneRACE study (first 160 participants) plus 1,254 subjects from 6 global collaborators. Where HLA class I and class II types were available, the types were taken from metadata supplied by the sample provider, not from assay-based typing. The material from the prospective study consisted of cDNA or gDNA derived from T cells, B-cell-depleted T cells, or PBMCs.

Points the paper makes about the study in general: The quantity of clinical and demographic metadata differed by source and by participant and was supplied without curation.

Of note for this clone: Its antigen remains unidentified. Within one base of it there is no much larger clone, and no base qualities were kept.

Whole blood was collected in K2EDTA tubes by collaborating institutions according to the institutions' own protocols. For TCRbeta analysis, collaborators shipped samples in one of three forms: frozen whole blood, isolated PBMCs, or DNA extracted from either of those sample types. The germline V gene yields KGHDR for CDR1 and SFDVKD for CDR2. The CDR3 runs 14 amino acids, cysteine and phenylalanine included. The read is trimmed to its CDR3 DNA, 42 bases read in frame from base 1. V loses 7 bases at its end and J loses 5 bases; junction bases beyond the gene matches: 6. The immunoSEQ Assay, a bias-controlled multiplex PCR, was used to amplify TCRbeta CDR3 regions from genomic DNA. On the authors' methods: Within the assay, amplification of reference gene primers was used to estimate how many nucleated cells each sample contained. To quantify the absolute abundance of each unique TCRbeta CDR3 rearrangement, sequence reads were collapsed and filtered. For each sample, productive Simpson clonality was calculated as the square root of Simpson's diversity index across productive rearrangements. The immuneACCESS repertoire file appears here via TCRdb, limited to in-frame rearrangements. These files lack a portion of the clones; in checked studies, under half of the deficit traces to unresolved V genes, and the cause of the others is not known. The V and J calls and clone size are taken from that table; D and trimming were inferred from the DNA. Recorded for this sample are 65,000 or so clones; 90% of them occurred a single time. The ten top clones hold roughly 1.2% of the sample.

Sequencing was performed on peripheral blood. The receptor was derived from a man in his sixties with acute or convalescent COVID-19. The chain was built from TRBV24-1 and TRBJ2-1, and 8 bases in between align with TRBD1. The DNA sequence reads TGTGCCACCAGACAGACAGGGGCCAACAATGAGCAGTTCTTC. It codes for CATRQTGANNEQFF.